What follows is one TCR beta chain and its context. The antigen is undetermined. This record comes from a study of cytomegalovirus exposure and HLA in healthy donors. The study, taken as a whole, reports: Within the data, a cluster of highly shared sequence variants was likely a sequencing artifact. It was reportedly the case that the classifier diagnosed cytomegalovirus status with high specificity and sensitivity. The study put 150 or so TCR beta chains on its list as cytomegalovirus-associated.

Per germline, CDR1 SGHRS and CDR2 YFSETQ. The V gene end was trimmed by 4 bases and the J gene end by 2 bases; junction bases not matched to a gene: 8. The CDR3 extends over 15 amino acids. PCR employed 60 Vbeta and 13 Jbeta primers. Sequencing was performed with immunoSEQ multiplex PCR; in TCRdb, only in-frame clones are kept and a portion is missing. The sample lists about 210,000 clones; approximately 80% were seen once. The V call is TRBV5-1, the J call TRBJ1-2, with 7 bases identical to TRBD1. This sequence was found in a young woman in good health and CMV-seropositive. The sequencing input was PBMCs. The CDR3 loop is CASSQGTDLNYGYTF. CDR3 DNA: TGCGCCAGCAGCCAGGGGACAGACCTAAACTATGGCTACACCTTC.